What follows are 5 T cell receptor beta chains derived from one specimen sequenced in a study of T-cell reconstitution after alpha-beta-depleted transplantation in children. Unique molecular identifiers were used to barcode this TCRbeta library. TCRdb passed the PCR reads through MiXCR, listing each CDR3 protein once. Among over 150,000 distinct CDR3 sequences listed, over 5.5% were seen once. This specimen consisted of PBMCs from the stem cell graft donor, obtained from the stem cell graft. All receptors come from a human donor who donated a stem cell graft to a child with Wiskott-Aldrich syndrome.

This clonotype was recorded at least ten times. The chain links TRBV11-2 to TRBJ2-4, with D unclear. V gave up 5 bases and J gave up 0 bases, with 26 bases separating them. The CDR3 consists of 20 residues. CDR1 and CDR2 from the germline V gene are SGHAT and FQNNGV. CDR3 nucleotides: TGTGCCAGCAGCCAGTACGTGCAGGTTCGAGGTCAACTAGCCAAAAACATTCAGTACTTC. Its translation is CASSQYVQVRGQLAKNIQYF.

This clonotype was observed at least ten times. The rearrangement joins TRBV29-1 to TRBJ2-6, with no clear D. CDR3 length: 13 residues. V lost 6 bases, J lost 3 bases, and 9 bases lay in between. Germline V CDR1 and CDR2: SQVTM, ANQGSEA. The CDR3 region has the DNA TGCAGCGTCGCGCATCTTGGGGCCAACGTCCTGACTTTC. As protein: CSVAHLGANVLTF.

The chain joins TRBV7-8 to TRBJ1-2; TRBD1 agrees at 7 bases. Germline lookup yields CDR1 SGHVS and CDR2 FQNEAQ. V shed 5 bases, J shed 2 bases, and the junction held 8 bases outside the gene matches. The CDR3 consists of 15 residues. The CDR3 bases are TGTGCCAGCAGCCCATACCGGGGACAGAACTATGGCTACACCTTC. As protein: CASSPYRGQNYGYTF.

In this sample, this clonotype turned up many times. The V gene is TRBV24-1, the J gene TRBJ1-2, with a weak D call TRBD1 (5 bases). Trimming took off 5 bases at V and 5 bases at J, with 20 bases between the two ends. CDR1 is KGHDR and CDR2 is SFDVKD in the germline V gene. The CDR3 is 16 residues long. CDR3 bases: TGTGCCACCAGTGCTGGGGGGACGGACCCTTCATATGGCTACACCTTC. Amino acid sequence: CATSAGGTDPSYGYTF.

This clonotype was detected many times. The rearrangement joins TRBV29-1 to TRBJ1-3; unclear D gene. The ends were cut back, 4 bases at V and 2 bases at J, with 6 bases in the middle. The CDR3 loop spans 12 amino acids. Per the germline V gene, CDR1 is SQVTM and CDR2 is ANQGSEA. This chain's CDR3 is CSVVEAGNTIYF. DNA for the CDR3: TGCAGCGTTGTAGAAGCTGGAAACACCATATATTTT.